The next 25 T cell receptor beta chains were all read from a single sample in a study of T-cell reconstitution after alpha-beta-depleted transplantation in children. Preparing the TCRbeta library involved the use of unique molecular identifiers. TCRdb called the PCR reads again in MiXCR, with one record for every CDR3 protein. The table shows around 450,000 distinct CDR3 sequences, with around 15% occurring only once. This specimen consisted of PBMCs, mostly from graft donor cells, obtained 360 days after TCRalphabeta/CD19-depleted stem cell transplant. The receptors originated from a boy less than two years old who had a stem cell transplant for Wiskott-Aldrich syndrome, so the T cells may come from the graft donor.

This clonotype was counted between two and nine times. The chain combines TRBV20-1 with TRBJ2-7; tentatively, D is TRBD1 (5 bases). Trimming stripped 3 bases from V and 3 bases from J, with 9 bases between. The CDR3 consists of 12 residues. Per germline, CDR1 DFQATT and CDR2 SNEGSKA (reference sequence). The chain's CDR3 is CSARGRDYEQYF. CDR3 DNA: TGCAGTGCTAGGGGCAGGGACTACGAGCAGTACTTC.

This clonotype came up a few times. The gene calls are TRBV28 and TRBJ2-5, with 7 bases that match TRBD2. The CDR3 is 13 amino acids. CDR1 MDHEN and CDR2 SYDVKM come from the germline V gene. V lost 6 bases and J lost 5; bases outside the gene matches: 6. CDR3 loop: CASRPSGIETQYF. The DNA of the CDR3 is TGTGCCAGCAGACCAAGCGGGATTGAGACCCAGTACTTC.

This clonotype was counted between two and nine times. The rearrangement links TRBV10-3 to TRBJ1-2; D possibly corresponds to TRBD1 (5 bases). Germline assignment: CDR1 ENHRY and CDR2 SYGVKD. V was shortened by 9 bases and J by 6 bases, with 11 bases between the two germline ends. The CDR3 is 11 amino acids. The CDR3 loop reads CAILQEDGYTF. In nucleotides, the CDR3 is TGTGCCATATTACAGGAGGATGGCTACACCTTC.

CDR3 sequence: CASSLGDALDYEQYF. The CDR3, as DNA: TGTGCCAGCAGCTTAGGGGACGCTTTGGACTACGAGCAGTACTTC. The chain links TRBV7-9 to TRBJ2-7; D may correspond to TRBD1 or TRBD2 (5 bases each). Germline V gene sequence: CDR1 SEHNR, CDR2 FQNEAQ (reference sequence). V was trimmed by 1 base and J by 3 bases, leaving 13 bases between them. The CDR3 runs to 15 residues.

This clonotype occurred many times. The chain combines TRBV12-3 or TRBV12-4 with TRBJ1-2; TRBD1 matches at 10 bases. With V trimmed by 6 bases and J by 5 bases, 3 bases remained unmatched. The CDR3 length is 13 residues. The CDR3 loop is CASRGQGKYGYTF. The CDR3 region has the DNA TGTGCCAGCAGGGGACAGGGGAAGTATGGCTACACCTTC.

The chain carries TRBV2 and TRBJ2-1; D possibly corresponds to TRBD1 (6 bases). Trimming shortened V by 7 bases and J by 5 bases, and 12 bases separated the two germline ends. Germline assignment: CDR1 SNHLY and CDR2 FYNNEI. The length of the CDR3 is 13 residues. The CDR3 loop reads CASKAGVHNEQFF. The CDR3 coding sequence is TGTGCCAGCAAGGCAGGGGTCCACAATGAGCAGTTCTTC.

This clonotype has a count of ten or more. V is TRBV29-1 and J is TRBJ2-1; D is perhaps TRBD2 (5 bases). This CDR3 spans 10 amino acids. Germline lookup yields CDR1 SQVTM and CDR2 ANQGSEA. Trimming took 4 bases from V and 8 from J, leaving 6 bases between them. The CDR3 region has the DNA TGCAGCGTTGGGGAGTATGAGCAGTTCTTC. Its protein is CSVGEYEQFF.

The chain couples TRBV28 to TRBJ2-5; possible D gene TRBD1, 6 bases. The CDR3 has 12 residues. Germline values: CDR1 MDHEN, CDR2 SYDVKM. Trimming shortened V by 9 bases and J by 2 bases, and 10 bases separated the two germline ends. CDR3 nucleotides: TGTGCCAGTAGGACAGCACAAGAGACCCAGTACTTC. Protein sequence: CASRTAQETQYF.

The chain employs TRBV7-2 and TRBJ2-3, with TRBD2 identical over 8 bases. The CDR3 is 16 amino acids. The ends lost 1 base at V and 8 bases at J; junction bases unmatched: 11. Per the germline V gene, CDR1 is SGHTA and CDR2 is FQGNSA. CDR3 in amino acids: CASSLEVAGGRLTQYF. The CDR3 DNA follows: TGTGCCAGCAGCTTAGAGGTGGCGGGGGGACGCCTTACGCAGTATTTT.

Only a few counts were recorded for this clonotype. This chain joins TRBV6-2 or TRBV6-3 and TRBJ2-3, with D unresolved. Germline CDR1 MNHEY, CDR2 SVGEGT. V was cut by 2 bases and J by 2 bases, with 11 bases left in between. CDR3 size: 15 residues. CDR3 nucleotides: TGTGCCAGCAGTTACGTATCTGACTCCACAGATACGCAGTATTTT. It encodes CASSYVSDSTDTQYF.

The chain is built from TRBV6-2 or TRBV6-3 and TRBJ2-7, with a weak D call TRBD1 (6 bases). This CDR3 region has 18 residues. In germline, CDR1 is MNHEY, CDR2 SVGEGT. Trimming took off 2 bases at V and 7 bases at J, with 27 bases between the two ends. The CDR3, as DNA: TGTGCCAGCAGTTACCCGGCCCCACAGGGCATGGTACGTGAAGAGCAGTACTTC. It is translated as CASSYPAPQGMVREEQYF.

The table lists this clonotype with a count of one. The chain is built from TRBV4-2 and TRBJ2-1, with no clear D. The V gene lost 7 bases and the J gene lost 7 bases, with 11 bases spanning the gap. The CDR3 totals 12 residues. Per germline, CDR1 LGHNA and CDR2 YNFKEQ. The CDR3 loop reads CASKGPSNEQFF. DNA for the CDR3: TGTGCCAGCAAGGGTCCGTCGAATGAGCAGTTCTTC.

This chain links TRBV27 with TRBJ2-5; tentative D call: TRBD2 (7 bases). Trimming stripped 4 bases from V and 5 bases from J, with 20 bases between. The V gene's germline CDR1 is MNHEY and CDR2 SMNVEV (reference sequence). The CDR3 has 16 residues. The CDR3: CASSSSEGGTGETQYF. In DNA, the CDR3 is TGTGCCAGCAGTTCCTCAGAGGGGGGGACGGGTGAGACCCAGTACTTC.

CDR3 region: CASSLAFNQPQHF. CDR3 DNA sequence: TGCGCCAGCAGCTTGGCTTTCAATCAGCCCCAGCATTTT. The gene calls are TRBV5-1 and TRBJ1-5; D not certain. Germline CDR1 reads SGHRS; CDR2 reads YFSETQ. The V end was cut by 0 bases, the J end by 3 bases, with 4 bases between. This CDR3 has 13 residues.

The chain combines TRBV7-2 with TRBJ2-3; D unclear. The CDR3 runs to 12 residues. The V gene lost 5 bases and the J gene lost 9 bases, with 12 bases spanning the gap. Germline V gene lookup returns CDR1 SGHTA and CDR2 FQGNSA. DNA for the CDR3: TGTGCCAGCAGCACCCTGGCAGGAACGCAGTATTTT. Translating it yields CASSTLAGTQYF.

The gene calls are TRBV20-1 and TRBJ1-2, with no clear D. Germline V gene sequence: CDR1 DFQATT, CDR2 SNEGSKA (reference sequence). The CDR3 covers 11 residues. The V and J ends lost 6 bases and 2 bases respectively, with 7 bases between them. CDR3 DNA: TGCAGTGCAACGTGGAACTATGGCTACACCTTC. This translates into CSATWNYGYTF.

This clonotype was seen a handful of times. The V and J genes are TRBV21-1 and TRBJ2-1; the tabulated D call, TRBD2, remains unverified against the DNA. TRBV21-1 is a recognized pseudogene. This CDR3 comprises 15 residues. The CDR3 DNA reads TGTGCCAGCATCCAGGTGAGGGAGAAGAGGGATGAGCAGTTCTTC. This gives the protein CASIQVREKRDEQFF.

This clonotype has just a few counts. The chain carries TRBV18 and TRBJ2-3; TRBD1 agrees at 8 bases. The length of the CDR3 is 17 residues. The junction had 13 bases not matched to a gene; V was cut back by 5 bases and J by 3 bases. Germline CDR1 KGHSH, CDR2 LQKENI. CDR3: CASSKDRRDRWTDTQYF. DNA of the CDR3: TGTGCCAGCTCAAAGGATCGCCGGGACAGGTGGACAGATACGCAGTATTTT.

This clonotype was counted a few times. This chain uses TRBV7-9 with TRBJ2-1; D unclear. Trimming shortened V by 8 bases and J by 0 bases, and 11 bases separated the two germline ends. Germline V gene sequence: CDR1 SEHNR, CDR2 FQNEAQ (reference sequence). The CDR3 is 14 residues long. The CDR3 protein is CASPDGVSYNEQFF. The CDR3 DNA reads TGTGCCAGCCCCGACGGAGTCTCCTACAATGAGCAGTTCTTC.

The chain combines TRBV12-3 or TRBV12-4 with TRBJ2-7, with TRBD1 matching over 7 bases. This CDR3 is built from 12 residues. Losses at the gene ends were 6 bases for V and 6 bases for J; bases not matched to a gene: 5. The CDR3 loop is CASRRRDSEQYF. CDR3 coding DNA: TGTGCCAGCAGGCGCCGGGACAGCGAGCAGTACTTC.

This clonotype was counted ten times or more. J is TRBJ2-7 and V is TRBV12-3 or TRBV12-4, with TRBD1 matching over 11 bases. Trimming at V came to 6 bases and at J to 2 bases, leaving 3 bases not matched to a gene. The CDR3 totals 14 residues. Here the CDR3 reads CASSSGQGAYEQYF. CDR3 bases: TGTGCCAGCAGCTCGGGACAGGGGGCCTACGAGCAGTACTTC.

DNA for the CDR3: TGCGCCAGCAGCCAAACAGATCTAGCGGGAGTAGGGGCCAACGTCCTGACTTTC. Amino acids: CASSQTDLAGVGANVLTF. The chain is built from TRBV4-3 and TRBJ2-6; TRBD2 agrees at 10 bases. The CDR3 loop spans 18 amino acids. Germline V gene data show CDR1 as LGHNA and CDR2 as YSLEER. The trim removed 2 bases at V and 4 bases at J, leaving 8 bases unmatched.

The chain carries TRBV20-1 and TRBJ2-1, with a possible D match to TRBD2 (6 bases). V was pared by 0 bases and J by 4 bases, with 13 bases between. Germline V gene sequence: CDR1 DFQATT, CDR2 SNEGSKA (reference sequence). This CDR3 is built from 15 residues. CDR3 protein: CSARDSGTDYNEQFF. For the CDR3, the DNA is TGCAGTGCTAGAGATAGTGGGACTGATTACAATGAGCAGTTCTTC.

The chain links TRBV29-1 to TRBJ2-2; no clear D gene. V lost 4 bases to trimming and J lost 4 bases, with 7 bases between them. The germline gives CDR1 SQVTM, CDR2 ANQGSEA. The CDR3 sequence is 12 residues long. CDR3 bases: TGCAGCGTTGTAGTTCGCACCGGGGAGCTGTTTTTT. This sequence encodes CSVVVRTGELFF.

The V gene is TRBV5-1, the J gene TRBJ2-1; TRBD1 aligns across 8 bases. Losses at the gene ends were 0 bases for V and 6 bases for J; bases not matched to a gene: 8. The CDR3 consists of 16 residues. Per germline, CDR1 SGHRS and CDR2 YFSETQ. This CDR3 is CASSLAGQGIGNEQFF. The CDR3 region has the DNA TGCGCCAGCAGCTTGGCCGGACAGGGAATAGGCAATGAGCAGTTCTTC.